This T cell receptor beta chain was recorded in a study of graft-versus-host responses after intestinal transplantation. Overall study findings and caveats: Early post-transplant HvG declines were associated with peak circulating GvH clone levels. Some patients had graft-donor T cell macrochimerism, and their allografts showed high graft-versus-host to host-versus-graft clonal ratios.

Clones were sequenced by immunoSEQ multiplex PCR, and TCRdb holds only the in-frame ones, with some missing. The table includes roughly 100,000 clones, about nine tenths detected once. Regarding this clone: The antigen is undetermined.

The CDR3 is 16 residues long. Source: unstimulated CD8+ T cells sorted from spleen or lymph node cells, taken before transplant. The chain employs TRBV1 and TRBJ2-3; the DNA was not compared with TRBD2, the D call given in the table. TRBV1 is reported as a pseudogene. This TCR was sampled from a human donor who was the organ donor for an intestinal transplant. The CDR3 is CTSSQDNNFCTDTQYF. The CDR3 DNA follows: TGCACCAGCAGCCAAGATAATAACTTTTGCACAGATACGCAGTATTTT.